The TCR beta chain described here comes from a study of T cell responses to AZD1222 COVID-19 vaccine. General study findings and limits: Clonal diversity was possibly underestimated, and the donors were mostly white British, with more females. Breadth and depth of Spike-specific TCRs rose after two AZD1222 doses. The reported proportion of spike-specific TCRs targeting unmutated variant regions was nearly half.

From germline, CDR1 is SGHAT and CDR2 FQNNGV. The CDR3 covers 13 residues. V was shortened by 0 bases and J by 9 bases, with 9 bases between the two germline ends. Produced via immunoSEQ multiplex PCR; TCRdb's table is partial and in-frame only. The sample has under 150,000 clones, 85% to 90% seen once. About this clone itself: Its target is not known.

Second doses at about 4 or about 12 weeks were pooled. The receptor was isolated from an adult who received the AZD1222 COVID-19 vaccine. This specimen was peripheral blood, taken 28 days after the second AZD1222 dose. The J gene is TRBJ2-1, the V gene TRBV11-2; D is possibly TRBD2 (6 bases). CDR3 bases: TGTGCCAGCAGCTTAGATGTGGGGGGTGAGCAGTTCTTC. Translated: CASSLDVGGEQFF.